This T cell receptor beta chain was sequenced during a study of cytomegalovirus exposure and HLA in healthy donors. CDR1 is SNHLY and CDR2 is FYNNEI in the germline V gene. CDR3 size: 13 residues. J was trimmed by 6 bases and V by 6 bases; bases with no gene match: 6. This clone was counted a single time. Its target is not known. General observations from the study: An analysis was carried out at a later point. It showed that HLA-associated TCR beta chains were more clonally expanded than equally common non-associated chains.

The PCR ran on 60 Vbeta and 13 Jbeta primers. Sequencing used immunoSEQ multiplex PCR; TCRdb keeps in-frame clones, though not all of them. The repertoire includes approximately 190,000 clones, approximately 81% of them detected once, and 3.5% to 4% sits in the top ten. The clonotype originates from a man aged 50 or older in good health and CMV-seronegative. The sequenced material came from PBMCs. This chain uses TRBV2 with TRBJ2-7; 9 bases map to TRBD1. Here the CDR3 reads CASRRDRETEQYF. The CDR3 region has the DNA TGTGCCAGCAGAAGGGACAGGGAAACCGAGCAGTACTTC.